This TCR beta chain is drawn from a study of identical twins. Germline V gene data show CDR1 as MDHEN and CDR2 as SYDVKM. This CDR3 has 14 residues. V gave up 7 bases and J gave up 1 base, with 13 bases separating them. TCRdb processed the 5' RACE reads anew with MiXCR; each CDR3 protein has one entry. This sample has approximately 1.8 million distinct CDR3 sequences; around 29% occur once, and the top ten carry roughly 0.3%. The receptor's source is a newborn girl in good health. The chain employs TRBV28 and TRBJ1-1; D uncertain. Sequencing was done on a sample of cord blood. The CDR3, as DNA: TGTGCCAGCATCCCGGCGACACCGAACACTGAAGCTTTCTTT. Residues: CASIPATPNTEAFF.